This T cell receptor beta chain was retrieved from a study of CD8+ T cells in alopecia areata. Treatment described: oral pan-JAK inhibitor, 5-10 mg twice daily. RNA, once extracted, was reverse transcribed into cDNA for use as the sequencing template. Generated by immunoSEQ multiplex PCR, the TCRdb table keeps only in-frame clones and is missing some. The data show around 180,000 clones, just under 65% seen once. CDR3 size: 15 residues. The ends lost 5 bases at V and 0 bases at J; junction bases unmatched: 6. Germline V lookup: CDR1 SGHRS, CDR2 YFSETQ. This chain uses TRBV5-1 with TRBJ1-2, with 8 bases matching TRBD1. The sequenced sample was CD4+ T cells sorted from blood, obtained around week 50, from a patient treated with tofacitinib. The sequence was collected from a human donor with alopecia areata. CDR3 residues: CASRTGTGANYGYTF. As DNA, the CDR3 is TGCGCCAGCAGGACCGGGACAGGAGCTAACTATGGCTACACCTTC.